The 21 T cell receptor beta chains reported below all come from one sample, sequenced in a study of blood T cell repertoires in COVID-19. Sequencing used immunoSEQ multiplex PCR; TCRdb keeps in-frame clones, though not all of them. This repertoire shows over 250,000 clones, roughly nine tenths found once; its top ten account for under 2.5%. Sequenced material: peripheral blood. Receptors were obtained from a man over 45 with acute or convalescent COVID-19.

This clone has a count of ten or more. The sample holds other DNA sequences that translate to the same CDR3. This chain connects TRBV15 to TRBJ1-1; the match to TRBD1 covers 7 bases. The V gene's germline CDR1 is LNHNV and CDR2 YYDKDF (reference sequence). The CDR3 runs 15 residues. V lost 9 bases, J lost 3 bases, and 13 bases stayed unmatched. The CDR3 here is CATSRGRGLDTEAFF. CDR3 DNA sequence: TGTGCCACGTCAAGGGGGCGCGGGTTGGACACTGAAGCTTTCTTT.

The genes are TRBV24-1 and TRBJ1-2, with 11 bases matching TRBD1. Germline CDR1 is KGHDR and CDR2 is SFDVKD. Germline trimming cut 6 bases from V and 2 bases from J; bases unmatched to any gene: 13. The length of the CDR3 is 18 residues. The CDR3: CATSPGPGQGGRNYGYTF. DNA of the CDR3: TGTGCCACCAGTCCCGGTCCGGGACAGGGGGGGAGGAACTATGGCTACACCTTC.

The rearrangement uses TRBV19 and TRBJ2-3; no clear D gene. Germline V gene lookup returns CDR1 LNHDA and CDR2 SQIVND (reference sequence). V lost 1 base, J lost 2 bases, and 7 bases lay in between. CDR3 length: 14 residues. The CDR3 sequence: CASSIGRHTDTQYF. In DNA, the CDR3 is TGTGCCAGTAGTATAGGCAGGCACACAGATACGCAGTATTTT. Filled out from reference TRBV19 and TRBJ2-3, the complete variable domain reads DGGITQSPKYLFRKEGQNVTLSCEQNLNHDAMYWYRQDPGQGLRLIYYSQIVNDFQKGDIAEGYSVSREKKESFPLTVTSAQKNPTAFYLCASSIGRHTDTQYFGPGTRLTVL.

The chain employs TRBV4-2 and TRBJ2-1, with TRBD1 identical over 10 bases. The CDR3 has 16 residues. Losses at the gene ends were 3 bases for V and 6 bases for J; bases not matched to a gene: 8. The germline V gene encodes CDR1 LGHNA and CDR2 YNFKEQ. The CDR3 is CASSQPGTGAFNEQFF. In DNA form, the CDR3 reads TGTGCCAGCAGCCAGCCAGGGACAGGGGCTTTCAATGAGCAGTTCTTC.

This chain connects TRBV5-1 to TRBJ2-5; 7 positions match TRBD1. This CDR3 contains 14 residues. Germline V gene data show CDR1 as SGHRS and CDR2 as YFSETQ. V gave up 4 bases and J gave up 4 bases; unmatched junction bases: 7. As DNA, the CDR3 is TGCGCCAGCAGCGGGCCGACAGGGTCAGAGACCCAGTACTTC. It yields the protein CASSGPTGSETQYF.

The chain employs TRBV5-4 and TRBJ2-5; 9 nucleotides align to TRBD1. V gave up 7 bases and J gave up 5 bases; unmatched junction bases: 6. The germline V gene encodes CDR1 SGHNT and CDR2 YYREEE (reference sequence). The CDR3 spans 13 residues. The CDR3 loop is CASRQGGKETQYF. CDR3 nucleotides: TGTGCCAGCCGACAGGGGGGGAAGGAGACCCAGTACTTC.

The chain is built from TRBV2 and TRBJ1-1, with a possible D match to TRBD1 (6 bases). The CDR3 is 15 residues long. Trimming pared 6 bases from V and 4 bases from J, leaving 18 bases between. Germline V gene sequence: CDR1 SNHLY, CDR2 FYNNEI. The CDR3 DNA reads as TGTGCCAGCAGATCACGAACAGGGAGCGGCACTGAAGCTTTCTTT. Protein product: CASRSRTGSGTEAFF.

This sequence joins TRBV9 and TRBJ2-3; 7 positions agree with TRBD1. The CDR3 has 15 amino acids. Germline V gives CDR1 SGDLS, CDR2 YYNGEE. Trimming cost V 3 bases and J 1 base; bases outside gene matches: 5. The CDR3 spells CASSARQGGTDTQYF. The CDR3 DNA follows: TGTGCCAGCAGCGCCCGACAGGGAGGCACAGATACGCAGTATTTT.

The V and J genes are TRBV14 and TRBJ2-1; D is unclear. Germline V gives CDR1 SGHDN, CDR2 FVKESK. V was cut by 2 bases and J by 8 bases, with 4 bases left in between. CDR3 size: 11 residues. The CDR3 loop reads CASSQLYEQFF. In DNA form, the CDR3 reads TGTGCCAGCAGCCAACTTTATGAGCAGTTCTTC.

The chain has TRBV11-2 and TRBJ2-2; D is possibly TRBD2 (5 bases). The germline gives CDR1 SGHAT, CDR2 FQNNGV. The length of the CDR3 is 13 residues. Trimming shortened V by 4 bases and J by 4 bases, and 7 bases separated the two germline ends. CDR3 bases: TGTGCCAGCAGCTACGGGGTCACCGGGGAGCTGTTTTTT. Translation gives CASSYGVTGELFF.

The CDR3 spells CASSPPQQGYIHDGNTIYF. The CDR3 region has the DNA TGTGCCAGCTCACCACCGCAACAGGGTTATATCCACGATGGAAACACCATATATTTT. The J gene is TRBJ1-3, the V gene TRBV18; a possible D gene is TRBD1 (6 bases). V gave up 0 bases and J gave up 3 bases, with 21 bases separating them. The germline gives CDR1 KGHSH, CDR2 LQKENI. CDR3 length equals 19 residues.

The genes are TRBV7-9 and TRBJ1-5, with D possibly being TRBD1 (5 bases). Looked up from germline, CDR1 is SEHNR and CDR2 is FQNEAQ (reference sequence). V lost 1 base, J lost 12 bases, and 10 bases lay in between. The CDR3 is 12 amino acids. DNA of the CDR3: TGTGCCAGCAGCTTAGATAGCACAGGCCAGCATTTT. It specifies CASSLDSTGQHF.

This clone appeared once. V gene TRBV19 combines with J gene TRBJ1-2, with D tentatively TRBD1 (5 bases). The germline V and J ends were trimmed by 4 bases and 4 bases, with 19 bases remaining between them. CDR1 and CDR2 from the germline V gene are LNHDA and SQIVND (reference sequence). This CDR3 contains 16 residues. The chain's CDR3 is CASSTLQGEHIYGYTF. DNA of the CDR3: TGTGCCAGTAGTACCCTACAAGGGGAACACATCTATGGCTACACCTTC. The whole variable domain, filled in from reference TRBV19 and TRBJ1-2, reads DGGITQSPKYLFRKEGQNVTLSCEQNLNHDAMYWYRQDPGQGLRLIYYSQIVNDFQKGDIAEGYSVSREKKESFPLTVTSAQKNPTAFYLCASSTLQGEHIYGYTFGSGTRLTVV.

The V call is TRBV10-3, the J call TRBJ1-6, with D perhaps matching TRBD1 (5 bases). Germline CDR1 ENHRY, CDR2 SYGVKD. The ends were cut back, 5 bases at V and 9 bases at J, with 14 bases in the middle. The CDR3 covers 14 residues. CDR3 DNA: TGTGCCATCAGTCCGGGGGGTCAGGGTTCACCCCTCCACTTT. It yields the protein CAISPGGQGSPLHF.

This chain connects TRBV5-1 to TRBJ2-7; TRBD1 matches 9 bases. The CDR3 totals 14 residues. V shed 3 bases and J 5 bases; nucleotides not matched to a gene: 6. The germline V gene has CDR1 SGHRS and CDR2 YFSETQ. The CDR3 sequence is CASSSGQGGHEQYF. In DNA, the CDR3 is TGCGCCAGCAGCTCGGGACAGGGTGGCCACGAGCAGTACTTC. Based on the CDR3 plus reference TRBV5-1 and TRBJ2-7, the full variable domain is KAGVTQTPRYLIKTRGQQVTLSCSPISGHRSVSWYQQTPGQGLQFLFEYFSETQRNKGNFPGRFSGRQFSNSRSEMNVSTLELGDSALYLCASSSGQGGHEQYFGPGTRLTVT.

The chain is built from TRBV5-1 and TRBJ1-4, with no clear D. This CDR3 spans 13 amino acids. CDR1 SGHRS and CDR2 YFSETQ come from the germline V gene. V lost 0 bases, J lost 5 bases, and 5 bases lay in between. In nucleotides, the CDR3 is TGCGCCAGCAGCTTGGCCGGGAATGAAAAACTGTTTTTT. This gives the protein CASSLAGNEKLFF.

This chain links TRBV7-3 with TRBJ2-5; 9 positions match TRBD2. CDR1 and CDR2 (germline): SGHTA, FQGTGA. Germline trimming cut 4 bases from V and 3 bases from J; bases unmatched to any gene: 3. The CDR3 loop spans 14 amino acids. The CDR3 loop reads CASSSSGGKETQYF. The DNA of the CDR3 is TGTGCCAGCAGCTCGAGCGGGGGGAAAGAGACCCAGTACTTC.

CDR3 region: CASSLSAGNQPQHF. CDR3 DNA: TGTGCCAGCAGCTTAAGCGCGGGCAATCAGCCCCAGCATTTT. The chain recombines TRBV7-9 with TRBJ1-5; D gene uncertain. Trimming stripped 2 bases from V and 2 bases from J, with 7 bases between. CDR3 length: 14 residues. CDR1 and CDR2 from the germline V gene are SEHNR and FQNEAQ (reference sequence).

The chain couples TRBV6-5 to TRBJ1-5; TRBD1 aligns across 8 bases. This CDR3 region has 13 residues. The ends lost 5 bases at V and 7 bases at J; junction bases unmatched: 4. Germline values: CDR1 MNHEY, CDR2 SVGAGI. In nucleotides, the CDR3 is TGTGCCAGCAGTACAGGGGGTATGCAGCCCCAGCATTTT. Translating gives CASSTGGMQPQHF.

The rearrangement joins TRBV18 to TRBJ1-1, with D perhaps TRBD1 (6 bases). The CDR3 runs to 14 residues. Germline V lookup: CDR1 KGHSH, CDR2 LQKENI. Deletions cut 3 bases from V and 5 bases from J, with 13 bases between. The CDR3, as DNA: TGTGCCAGCTCACCCGACCCCCAGGGGACTGAAGCTTTCTTT. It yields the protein CASSPDPQGTEAFF.

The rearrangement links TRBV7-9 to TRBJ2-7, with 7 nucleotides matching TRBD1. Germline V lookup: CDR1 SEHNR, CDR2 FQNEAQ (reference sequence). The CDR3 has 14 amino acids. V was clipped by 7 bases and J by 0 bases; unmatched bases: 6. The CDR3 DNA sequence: TGTGCCAGCAAGTTACAGGGGAGCTCCTACGAGCAGTACTTC. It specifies CASKLQGSSYEQYF.